This TCR beta chain was profiled in a study of T cell responses to AZD1222 COVID-19 vaccine. Per the germline V gene, CDR1 is SNHLY and CDR2 is FYNNEI. Trimming cost V 6 bases and J 8 bases; bases outside gene matches: 12. The CDR3 runs to 15 residues. Clones were read by immunoSEQ multiplex PCR, and TCRdb kept only the in-frame ones, dropping some. The sample records around 120,000 clones, approximately 88% being singletons. The material was peripheral blood, obtained on day 0 of AZD1222 vaccination. The receptor comes from an adult in good health. The rearrangement joins TRBV2 to TRBJ1-5; 8 bases are shared with TRBD1. The CDR3 region has the DNA TGTGCCAGCAGCTTGGACAGGGTGGGGAGGGAGCCCCAGCATTTT. Its translation: CASSLDRVGREPQHF.